Included here is one TCR beta chain sequence, with context. The antigen remains unidentified. These data are taken from a study of shared clonotypes between healthy human individuals. Study-level results: The naive CD4 repertoires of several donors were compared, and roughly 5% of clonotypes were shared.

Several immunoSEQ 96-well plates shared each subset's DNA, each plate a replicate. Method: immunoSEQ multiplex PCR; TCRdb's copy keeps in-frame clones and lacks some. The data hold 2,100,000 or so clones, with about 94% observed a single time. J lost 3 bases, V lost 3 bases, and 5 bases had no gene match. The CDR3 extends over 16 amino acids. The germline CDR1 and CDR2 sequences are SGHNT and YYREEE (reference sequence). V is TRBV5-4 and J is TRBJ2-1, with 11 bases identical to TRBD2. The sample was naive CD4+ T cells sorted from blood. Subset defined: CD45RA+ positively selected. The receptor was derived from a man aged 18 to 30 in good health. The CDR3 loop is CASSWRGTSGYNEQFF. Written as DNA, the CDR3 is TGTGCCAGCAGCTGGAGGGGGACTAGCGGCTACAATGAGCAGTTCTTC.